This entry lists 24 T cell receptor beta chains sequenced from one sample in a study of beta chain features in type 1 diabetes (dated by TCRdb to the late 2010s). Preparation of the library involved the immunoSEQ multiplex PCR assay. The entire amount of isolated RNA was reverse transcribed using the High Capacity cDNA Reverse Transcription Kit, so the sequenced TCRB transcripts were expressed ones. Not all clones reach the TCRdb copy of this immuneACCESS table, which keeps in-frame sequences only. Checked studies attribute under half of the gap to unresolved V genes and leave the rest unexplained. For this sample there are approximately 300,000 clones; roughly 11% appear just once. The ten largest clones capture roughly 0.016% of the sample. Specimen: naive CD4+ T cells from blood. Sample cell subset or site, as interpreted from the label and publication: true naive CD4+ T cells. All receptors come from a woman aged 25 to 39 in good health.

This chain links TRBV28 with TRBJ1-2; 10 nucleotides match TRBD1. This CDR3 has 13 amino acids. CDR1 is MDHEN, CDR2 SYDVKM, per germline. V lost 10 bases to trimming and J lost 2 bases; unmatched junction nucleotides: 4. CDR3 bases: TGTGCCATTTCGACAGGGGGCAACTATGGCTACACCTTC. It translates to CAISTGGNYGYTF.

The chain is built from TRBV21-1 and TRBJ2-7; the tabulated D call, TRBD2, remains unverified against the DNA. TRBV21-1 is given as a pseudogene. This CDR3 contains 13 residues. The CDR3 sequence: CARKGLESYEQYF. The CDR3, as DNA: TGTGCCAGGAAAGGACTAGAATCCTACGAGCAGTACTTC.

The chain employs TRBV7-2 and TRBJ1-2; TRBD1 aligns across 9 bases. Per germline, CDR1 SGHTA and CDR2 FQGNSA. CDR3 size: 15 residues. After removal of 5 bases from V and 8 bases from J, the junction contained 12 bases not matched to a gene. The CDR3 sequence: CASSARDRARNGYTF. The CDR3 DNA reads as TGTGCCAGCAGCGCCCGGGACAGGGCTAGAAACGGCTACACCTTC. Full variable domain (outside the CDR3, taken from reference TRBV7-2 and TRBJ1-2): GAGVSQSPSNKVTEKGKDVELRCDPISGHTALYWYRQSLGQGLEFLIYFQGNSAPDKSGLPSDRFSAERTGGSVSTLTIQRTQQEDSAVYLCASSARDRARNGYTFGSGTRLTVV.

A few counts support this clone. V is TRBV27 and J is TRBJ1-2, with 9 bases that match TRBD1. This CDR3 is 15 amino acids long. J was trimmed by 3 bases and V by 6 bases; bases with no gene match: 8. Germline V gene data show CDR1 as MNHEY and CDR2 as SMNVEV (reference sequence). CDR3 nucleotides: TGTGCCAGCAGACTCCAGGGACAGGGCCACTATGGCTACACCTTC. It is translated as CASRLQGQGHYGYTF.

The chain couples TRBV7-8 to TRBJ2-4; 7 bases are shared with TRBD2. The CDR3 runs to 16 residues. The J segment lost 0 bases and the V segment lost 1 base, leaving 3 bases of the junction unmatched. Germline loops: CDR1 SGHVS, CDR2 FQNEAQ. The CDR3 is CASSLEGLLAKNIQYF. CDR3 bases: TGTGCCAGCAGCTTAGAGGGACTATTAGCCAAAAACATTCAGTACTTC.

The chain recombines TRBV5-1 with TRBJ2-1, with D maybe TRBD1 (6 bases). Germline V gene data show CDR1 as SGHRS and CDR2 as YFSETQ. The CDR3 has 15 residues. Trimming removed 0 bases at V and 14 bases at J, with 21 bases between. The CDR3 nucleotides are TGCGCCAGCAGCTTGGGGAGCGGCCCAGGGGAAGAGGAGTTCTTC. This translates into CASSLGSGPGEEEFF. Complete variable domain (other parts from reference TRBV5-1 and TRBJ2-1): KAGVTQTPRYLIKTRGQQVTLSCSPISGHRSVSWYQQTPGQGLQFLFEYFSETQRNKGNFPGRFSGRQFSNSRSEMNVSTLELGDSALYLCASSLGSGPGEEEFFGPGTRLTVL.

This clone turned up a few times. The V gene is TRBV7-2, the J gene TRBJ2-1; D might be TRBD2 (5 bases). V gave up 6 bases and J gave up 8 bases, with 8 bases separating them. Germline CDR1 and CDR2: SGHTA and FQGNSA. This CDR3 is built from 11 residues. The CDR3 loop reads CASRGAYEQFF. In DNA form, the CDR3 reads TGTGCCAGCAGGGGAGCATATGAGCAGTTCTTC.

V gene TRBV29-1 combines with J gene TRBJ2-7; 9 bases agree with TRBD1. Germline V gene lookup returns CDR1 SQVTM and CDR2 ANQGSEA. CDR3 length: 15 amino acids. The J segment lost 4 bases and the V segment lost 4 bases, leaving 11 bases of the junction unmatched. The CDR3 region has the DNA TGCAGCGTTGGGGGCTCACAGGGGGCGCGTTACGAGCAGTACTTC. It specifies CSVGGSQGARYEQYF.

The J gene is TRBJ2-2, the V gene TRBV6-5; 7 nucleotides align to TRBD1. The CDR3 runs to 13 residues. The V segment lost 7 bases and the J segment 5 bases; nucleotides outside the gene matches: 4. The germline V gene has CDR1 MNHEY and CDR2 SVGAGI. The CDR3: CASTTGRTGELFF. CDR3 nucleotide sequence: TGTGCCAGCACGACAGGGCGGACCGGGGAGCTGTTTTTT.

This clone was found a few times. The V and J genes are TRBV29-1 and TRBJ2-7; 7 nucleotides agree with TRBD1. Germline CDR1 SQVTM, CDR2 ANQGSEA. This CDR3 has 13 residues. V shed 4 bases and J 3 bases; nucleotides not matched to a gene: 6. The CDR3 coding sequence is TGCAGCGTTGGGACAGGTTGGGTCTACGAGCAGTACTTC. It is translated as CSVGTGWVYEQYF.

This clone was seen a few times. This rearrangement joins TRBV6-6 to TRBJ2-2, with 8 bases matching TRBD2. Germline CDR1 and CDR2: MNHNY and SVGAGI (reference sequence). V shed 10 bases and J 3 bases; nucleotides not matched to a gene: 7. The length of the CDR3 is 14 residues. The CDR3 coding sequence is TGTGCCACTTTAACTAGCGGCTACACCGGGGAGCTGTTTTTT. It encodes CATLTSGYTGELFF.

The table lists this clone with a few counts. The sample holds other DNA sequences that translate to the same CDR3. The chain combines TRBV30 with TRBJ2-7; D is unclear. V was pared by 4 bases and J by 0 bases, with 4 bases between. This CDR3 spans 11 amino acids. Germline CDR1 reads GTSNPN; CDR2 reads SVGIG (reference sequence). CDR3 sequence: CAWTNSYEQYF. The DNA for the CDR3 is TGTGCCTGGACAAACTCCTACGAGCAGTACTTC.

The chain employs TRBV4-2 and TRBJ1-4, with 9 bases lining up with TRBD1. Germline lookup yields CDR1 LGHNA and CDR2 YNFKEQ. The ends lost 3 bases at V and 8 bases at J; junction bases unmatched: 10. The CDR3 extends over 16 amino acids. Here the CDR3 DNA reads TGTGCCAGCAGCCATCGCGCCCCGGGACAGGGCGAAAAACTGTTTTTT. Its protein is CASSHRAPGQGEKLFF.

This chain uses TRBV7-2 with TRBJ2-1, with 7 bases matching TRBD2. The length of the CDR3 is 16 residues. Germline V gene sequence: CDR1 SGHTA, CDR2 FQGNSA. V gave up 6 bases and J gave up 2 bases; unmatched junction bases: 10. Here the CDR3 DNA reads TGTGCCAGCAGGGGAGGGTTAGTGGGCGCCTACAATGAGCAGTTCTTC. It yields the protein CASRGGLVGAYNEQFF.

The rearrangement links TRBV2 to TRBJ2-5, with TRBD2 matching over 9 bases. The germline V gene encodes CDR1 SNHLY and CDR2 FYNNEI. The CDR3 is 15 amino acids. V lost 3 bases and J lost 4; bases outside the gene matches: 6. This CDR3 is CASSEASGTRETQYF. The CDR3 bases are TGTGCCAGCAGTGAGGCTAGCGGGACCAGAGAGACCCAGTACTTC. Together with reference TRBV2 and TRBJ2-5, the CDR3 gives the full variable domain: EPEVTQTPSHQVTQMGQEVILRCVPISNHLYFYWYRQILGQKVEFLVSFYNNEISEKSEIFDDQFSVERPDGSNFTLKIRSTKLEDSAMYFCASSEASGTRETQYFGPGTRLLVL.

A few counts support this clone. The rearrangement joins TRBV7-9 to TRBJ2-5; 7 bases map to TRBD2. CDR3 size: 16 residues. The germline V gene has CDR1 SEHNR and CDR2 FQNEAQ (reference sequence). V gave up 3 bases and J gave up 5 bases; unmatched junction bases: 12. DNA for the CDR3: TGTGCCAGCAGCTTTGTCGTCAGCGGTAGCGGGGAGACCCAGTACTTC. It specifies CASSFVVSGSGETQYF. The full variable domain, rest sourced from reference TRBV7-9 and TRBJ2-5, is DTGVSQNPRHKITKRGQNVTFRCDPISEHNRLYWYRQTLGQGPEFLTYFQNEAQLEKSRLLSDRFSAERPKGSFSTLEIQRTEQGDSAMYLCASSFVVSGSGETQYFGPGTRLLVL.

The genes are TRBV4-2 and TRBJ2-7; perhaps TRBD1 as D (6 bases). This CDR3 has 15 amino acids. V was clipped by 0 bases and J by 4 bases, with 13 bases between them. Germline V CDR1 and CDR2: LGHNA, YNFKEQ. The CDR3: CASSQESQGMYEQYF. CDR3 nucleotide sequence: TGTGCCAGCAGCCAAGAATCCCAGGGGATGTACGAGCAGTACTTC.

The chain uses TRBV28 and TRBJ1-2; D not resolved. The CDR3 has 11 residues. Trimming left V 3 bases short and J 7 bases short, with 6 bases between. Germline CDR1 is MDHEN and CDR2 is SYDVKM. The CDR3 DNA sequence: TGTGCCAGCAGTTTCGAGGGTGGCTACACCTTC. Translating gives CASSFEGGYTF.

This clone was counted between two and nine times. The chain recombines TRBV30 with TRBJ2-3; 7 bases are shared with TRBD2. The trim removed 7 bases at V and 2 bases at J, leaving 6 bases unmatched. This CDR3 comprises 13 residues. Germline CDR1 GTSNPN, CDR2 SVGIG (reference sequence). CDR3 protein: CASKRDPTDTQYF. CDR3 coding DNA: TGTGCCTCGAAGCGGGACCCCACAGATACGCAGTATTTT.

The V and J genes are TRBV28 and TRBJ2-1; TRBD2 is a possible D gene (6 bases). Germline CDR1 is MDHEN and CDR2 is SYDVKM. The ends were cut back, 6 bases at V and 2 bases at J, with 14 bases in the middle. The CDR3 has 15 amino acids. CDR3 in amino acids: CASSLSGETYNEQFF. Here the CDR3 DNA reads TGTGCCAGCAGCCTTAGCGGAGAGACCTACAATGAGCAGTTCTTC.

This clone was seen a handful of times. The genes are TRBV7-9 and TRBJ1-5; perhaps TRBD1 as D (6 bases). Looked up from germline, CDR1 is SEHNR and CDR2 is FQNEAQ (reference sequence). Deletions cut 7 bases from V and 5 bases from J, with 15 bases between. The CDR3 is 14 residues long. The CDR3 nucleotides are TGTGCCAGCACCCGCGACAAGGGGGATCAGCCCCAGCATTTT. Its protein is CASTRDKGDQPQHF.

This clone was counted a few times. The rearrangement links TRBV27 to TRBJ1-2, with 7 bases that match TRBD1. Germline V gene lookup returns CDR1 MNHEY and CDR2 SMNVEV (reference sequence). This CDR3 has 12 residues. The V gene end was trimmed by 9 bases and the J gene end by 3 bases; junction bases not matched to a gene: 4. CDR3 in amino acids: CASKTGHYGYTF. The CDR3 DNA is TGTGCCAGTAAGACAGGGCACTATGGCTACACCTTC.

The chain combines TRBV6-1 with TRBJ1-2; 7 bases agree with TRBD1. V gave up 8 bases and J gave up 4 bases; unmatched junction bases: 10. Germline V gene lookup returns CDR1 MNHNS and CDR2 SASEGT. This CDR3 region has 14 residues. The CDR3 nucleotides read TGTGCCAGCTGGGGACAGTCTCTCGTCTATGGCTACACCTTC. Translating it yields CASWGQSLVYGYTF.

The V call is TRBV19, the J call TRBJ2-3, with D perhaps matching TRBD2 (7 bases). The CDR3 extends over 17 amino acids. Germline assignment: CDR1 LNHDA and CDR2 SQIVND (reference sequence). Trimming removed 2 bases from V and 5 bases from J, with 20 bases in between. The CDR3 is CASSISSVTGGGDTQYF. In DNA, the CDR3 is TGTGCCAGTAGTATATCCTCAGTGACGGGGGGCGGAGATACGCAGTATTTT.